The clone carrying this T cell receptor beta chain was picked up a small number of times. This sample is drawn from a study of early T cells in non-severe SARS-CoV-2 infection. Overall study context: Bulk RNA taken from unsorted whole blood was sequenced, leaving chains unpaired.

The CDR3 covers 15 residues. Germline values: CDR1 MNHEY, CDR2 SVGAGI. Trimming cost V 5 bases and J 4 bases, with 14 bases left between them. TCRdb reprocessed the 5' RACE reads via MiXCR and lists one record per CDR3 protein. The table records roughly 34,000 distinct CDR3 sequences, about 7% of them present only once. This specimen consisted of whole blood, obtained at baseline. This clonotype was obtained from an adult who was a healthcare worker with PCR-confirmed SARS-CoV-2 infection or an uninfected control (not recorded which). The genes are TRBV6-5 and TRBJ2-2; D tentatively reads TRBD1 or TRBD2 (5 bases each). CDR3: CASSPSSGTTGELFF. CDR3 nucleotides: TGTGCCAGCAGTCCCAGCAGTGGGACCACCGGGGAGCTGTTTTTT.